This T cell receptor (beta chain) came from a study of OX40 agonist ivuxolimab in advanced cancers. Concerning the study at large: The costimulatory receptor OX40 (CD134) was targeted by ivuxolimab, a fully human IgG2 agonistic monoclonal antibody. Intravenous ivuxolimab was administered to patients every 2 weeks at six dose levels: 0.01, 0.1, 0.3, 1.5, 3 and 10 mg/kg. Of the approximately 54 dose-escalation patients, hepatocellular carcinoma was present in around 20, melanoma in roughly 15, renal cell carcinoma in 9 and head and neck cancer in 9. In the dose-escalation cohort, 75% to 90% of patients were male, and the mean age was 60 years with a range of about 20 to 90. Patients were allowed to have had prior anti-PD-1, anti-PD-L1 or anti-CTLA-4 therapy, and 40% of the dose-escalation patients had previously received checkpoint inhibitors. Partial responses occurred in three dose-escalation patients: two with cutaneous melanoma and one with hepatocellular carcinoma. Peripheral TCRbeta sequencing was intended to test whether TCR sequence diversity was altered and clonal T-cell expansion was caused by ivuxolimab. The paper reports the monotherapy dose-escalation portion (N of about 50 patients) of the phase I ivuxolimab trial.

To sequence the TCRbeta CDR3 region, genomic DNA was isolated from the sorted cells. The immunoSEQ Assay was used for sequencing of TCRbeta CDR3 regions. In TCRdb, the immuneACCESS table is reduced to in-frame sequences with V and J assigned. These tables do not hold every clone; where another copy was compared, an unresolved V gene accounts for under half, and the others remain unexplained. The sample data list about 55,000 clones, and approximately 83% of these were observed just once. The ten largest account for roughly 13% of the sample. Patients with autoimmune disease history or receiving systemic immunosuppression were excluded from the trial. Peripheral blood for TCR sequencing was collected from all dose cohorts at baseline, on cycle 4 day 1, and on cycle 7 day 1. Samples came from an open-label, multicenter, first-in-human phase I dose-escalation trial of ivuxolimab. Adults with locally advanced or metastatic melanoma, renal cell carcinoma, hepatocellular carcinoma or head and neck squamous cell carcinoma were enrolled in the trial. Before TCR sequencing, CD4+ and CD8+ T cells were separately sorted from peripheral blood.

As concerns this clone: The specificity of this receptor is unknown. Base-call qualities are not available, and no considerably larger clone is one nucleotide away.

The CDR3 spans 14 residues, from the cysteine through the phenylalanine. Only the CDR3 portion is preserved as DNA: 42 bases, with reading frame beginning at the first base. Trimming removed 5 bases from V and 5 bases from J, leaving 16 bases between the germline ends. Taken from the germline V gene (reference sequence), the CDR1 and CDR2 loops are SEHNR and FQNEAQ. Points the paper makes about the study in general: The antigen specificity of the clonally expanded peripheral T cells was not determined. After ivuxolimab, more expanded clones were found on average in CD8+ T cells than in CD4+ T cells. Low levels of normalized T-cell clonal expansion were also shown by some nonresponding patients. In the 0.1-3.0 mg/kg groups, partial responders were among the patients with the lowest normalized peripheral clonal expansion, particularly in CD8+ T cells. Clonal expansion of both CD4+ and CD8+ blood T cells was observed from baseline to week 6 at doses 0.1 to 3.0 mg/kg.

The receptor chain draws on TRBV7-9 and TRBJ2-7; the D segment could be TRBD1, given 6 matching bases. The sample was CD4+ or CD8+ T cells sorted from blood, taken in a trial of the OX40 agonist ivuxolimab. This receptor was taken from an adult with an advanced solid tumor such as melanoma, head and neck, liver or kidney cancer. The DNA reads TGTGCCAGCAGCCAAAGACAGGATCTGAACGAGCAGTACTTC. This sequence encodes CASSQRQDLNEQYF.